There are a few counts of the clone carrying this TCR beta chain. These data originate in a study of cytomegalovirus exposure and HLA in healthy donors. The PCR employed 60 Vbeta primers together with 13 Jbeta primers. TCRdb's table, derived via immunoSEQ multiplex PCR, lists solely in-frame clones and lacks some. The sample consists of 100,000 to 150,000 clones, around 80% of them appearing once. Germline V gene lookup returns CDR1 KGHSH and CDR2 LQKENI. The CDR3 length is 15 residues. With V trimmed by 3 bases and J by 6 bases, 11 bases remained unmatched. This clonotype was obtained from a boy younger than 10 in good health and CMV-seronegative. The rearrangement joins TRBV18 to TRBJ2-7, with TRBD1 identical over 7 bases. The sample taken for sequencing was PBMCs. The DNA of the CDR3 is TGTGCCAGCTCACCCTCCTTGACAGGGAAGGTCGAGCAGTACGTC. As protein: CASSPSLTGKVEQYV.